The present T cell receptor (beta chain) was sequenced within a study of tumor-infiltrating lymphocytes in primary liver carcinoma. Study summary: The five patients, who were men and women, ranged in age from 30 to 69 years. Among the tumors, stages were T1-T3 N0M0 and sizes roughly 4.2 to 11 cm.

Germline V gene lookup returns CDR1 MNHNS and CDR2 SASEGT. CDR3 length: 16 residues. V gave up 4 bases and J gave up 4 bases; unmatched junction bases: 11. Worth noting for this clonotype: Antigen: not known.

Synthesis of TCR beta cDNA was carried out from about 540 ng total RNA with a constant-region primer. TCR beta libraries came from three nested multiplex PCR rounds using slightly modified ARM-PCR. A C-beta reverse primer and TRBV1-TRBV30 forward primers served in each of the first two PCR rounds, at 9 to 11 cycles apiece. TCRdb called the multiplex PCR reads again in MiXCR, with one record for every CDR3 protein. The table has around 210,000 distinct CDR3 sequences, approximately 65% seen once. The source of the blood RNA was unsorted whole blood, and germline DNA was extracted as well. There were only treatment-naive patients, all with chronic HBV infection. Study results and limitations: The overlap of tumor-adjacent and tumor-blood pairs was smaller than that of tumor region pairs.

This sequence was found in a woman aged 55-69 years with primary liver carcinoma and hepatitis B virus infection. The chain joins TRBV6-1 to TRBJ2-3, with 7 bases lining up with TRBD2. The sequencing sample was made of peripheral blood. Here the CDR3 reads CASSARIGDYADTQYF. The CDR3 coding sequence is TGTGCCAGCAGTGCCCGCATAGGGGACTACGCAGATACGCAGTATTTT.